These 7 T cell receptor beta chains originate from one sample sequenced in a study of blood T cell repertoires in COVID-19. Method: immunoSEQ multiplex PCR; TCRdb's copy keeps in-frame clones and lacks some. Among approximately 400,000 clones listed, roughly 90% were seen once. The sequenced material came from PBMCs or T cells enriched from blood (not recorded which). The source of these receptors is a woman between 40 and 50 years old who had been exposed to COVID-19.

The chain has TRBV11-2 and TRBJ2-1; the D is unclear. This CDR3 is built from 15 residues. Germline V gene sequence: CDR1 SGHAT, CDR2 FQNNGV. Between the trimmed V and J ends, which lost 5 bases and 0 bases, there was a span of 11 bases. The CDR3 here is CASSPHLSSYNEQFF. CDR3 DNA: TGTGCCAGCAGCCCCCACCTGAGCTCCTACAATGAGCAGTTCTTC.

The CDR3 here is CASIDRSTDTQYF. Here the CDR3 DNA reads TGTGCCAGCATAGACAGGAGCACAGATACGCAGTATTTT. The rearrangement links TRBV18 to TRBJ2-3; D possibly corresponds to TRBD1 (6 bases). Germline V gene sequence: CDR1 KGHSH, CDR2 LQKENI. V dropped 8 bases and J dropped 0 bases, with 9 bases sitting between them. This CDR3 comprises 13 residues. Full variable domain (missing parts from reference TRBV18 and TRBJ2-3): NAGVMQNPRHLVRRRGQEARLRCSPMKGHSHVYWYRQLPEEGLKFMVYLQKENIIDESGMPKERFSAEFPKEGPSILRIQQVVRGDSAAYFCASIDRSTDTQYFGPGTRLTVL.

V is TRBV7-9 and J is TRBJ1-1; 9 nucleotides align to TRBD1. The V gene end was trimmed by 5 bases and the J gene end by 5 bases; junction bases not matched to a gene: 12. Germline CDR1 SEHNR, CDR2 FQNEAQ (reference sequence). CDR3 size: 16 residues. For the CDR3, the DNA is TGTGCCAGCAGCATGGGACAGGGTATAAGGAGGACTGAAGCTTTCTTT. Translating it yields CASSMGQGIRRTEAFF.

V gene TRBV7-2 combines with J gene TRBJ2-7, with TRBD2 identical over 13 bases. Germline CDR1 is SGHTA and CDR2 is FQGNSA. Trimming at V came to 0 bases and at J to 3 bases, leaving 5 bases not matched to a gene. This CDR3 region has 17 residues. In nucleotides, the CDR3 is TGTGCCAGCAGCTTAGCCCCGACTAGCGGGAGGAGCTACGAGCAGTACTTC. Translated, it gives CASSLAPTSGRSYEQYF.

The V gene is TRBV2, the J gene TRBJ1-5, with D perhaps matching TRBD1 (6 bases). This CDR3 has 14 amino acids. From germline, CDR1 is SNHLY and CDR2 FYNNEI. V was pared by 4 bases and J by 7 bases, with 14 bases between. The CDR3 bases are TGTGCCAGCAGTGTACCAGGGGTTGAACAGCCCCAGCATTTT. It is translated as CASSVPGVEQPQHF.

The chain has TRBV6-2 or TRBV6-3 and TRBJ2-5, with TRBD2 as a possible D gene (6 bases). CDR1 and CDR2 (germline): MNHEY, SVGEGT. Deletions cut 2 bases from V and 4 bases from J, with 8 bases between. The CDR3 is made up of 13 amino acids. This CDR3 is CASSYRAGETQYF. The DNA for the CDR3 is TGTGCCAGCAGTTACCGAGCGGGAGAGACCCAGTACTTC.

This chain joins TRBV27 and TRBJ1-1; 9 nucleotides agree with TRBD1. Unmatched junction bases numbered 5, after V lost 2 bases and J lost 4 bases. CDR3 length: 15 amino acids. In germline, CDR1 is MNHEY, CDR2 SMNVEV (reference sequence). CDR3 in amino acids: CASSLNRGRRTEAFF. Here the CDR3 DNA reads TGTGCCAGCAGTTTAAACAGGGGGCGCCGCACTGAAGCTTTCTTT.